This T cell receptor (beta chain) comes out of a study of radiotherapy plus CTLA-4 blockade in lung cancer. The germline CDR1 and CDR2 sequences are LGHNA and YSLEER. V was shortened by 4 bases and J by 1 base, with 13 bases between the two germline ends. This CDR3 contains 15 residues. Method: immunoSEQ multiplex PCR; TCRdb's copy keeps in-frame clones and lacks some. The sample shows around 85,000 clones, about 90% of them seen only once. This clone was seen only once. This rearrangement joins TRBV4-3 to TRBJ1-1; D may be TRBD1 (5 bases). This TCR was recovered from a human donor with non-small cell lung cancer who had a partial response to radiotherapy plus ipilimumab. Specimen: peripheral blood, collected from a patient treated with radiotherapy plus ipilimumab. CDR3 in DNA: TGCGCCAGCAGCCTTTCGACAGTTAAGAACACTGAAGCTTTCTTT. Amino acids: CASSLSTVKNTEAFF.